Listed here are 30 T cell receptor beta chains from one sample, sequenced in a study of blood T cell repertoires in COVID-19. Profiling relied on immunoSEQ multiplex PCR, and the TCRdb table lists in-frame clones only, not all of them. The sample has 200,000 to 250,000 clones, roughly four fifths seen once; the top ten hold about 4.8%. The specimen sequenced was PBMCs or T cells enriched from blood (not recorded which). The receptors were gathered from a woman aged 50 to 60 who had been exposed to COVID-19.

The V and J genes are TRBV11-2 and TRBJ2-3; TRBD2 aligns across 8 bases. The CDR3 extends over 14 amino acids. V lost 5 bases, J lost 4 bases, and 5 bases stayed unmatched. Germline assignment: CDR1 SGHAT and CDR2 FQNNGV. The CDR3 DNA is TGTGCCAGCAGCCGGGGGGGTGGTCCAGATACGCAGTATTTT. This encodes CASSRGGGPDTQYF. The entire variable domain, with the rest obtained from reference TRBV11-2 and TRBJ2-3, is as follows: EAGVAQSPRYKIIEKRQSVAFWCNPISGHATLYWYQQILGQGPKLLIQFQNNGVVDDSQLPKDRFSAERLKGVDSTLKIQPAKLEDSAVYLCASSRGGGPDTQYFGPGTRLTVL.

The chain has TRBV18 and TRBJ2-7; 10 bases map to TRBD1. Per the germline V gene, CDR1 is KGHSH and CDR2 is LQKENI. The V gene end was trimmed by 5 bases and the J gene end by 2 bases; junction bases not matched to a gene: 6. CDR3 length: 15 amino acids. The CDR3 here is CASSNRDRGPYEQYF. The CDR3 DNA sequence: TGTGCCAGCTCAAACCGGGACAGGGGTCCCTACGAGCAGTACTTC.

This rearrangement joins TRBV7-2 to TRBJ1-6, with D perhaps TRBD1 (5 bases). V was pared by 1 base and J by 5 bases, with 9 bases between. The CDR3 is made up of 15 amino acids. Germline CDR1 is SGHTA and CDR2 is FQGNSA. The CDR3 is CASSLVQGNNSPLHF. Here the CDR3 DNA reads TGTGCCAGCAGCTTAGTTCAGGGAAATAATTCACCCCTCCACTTT. Variable domain in full (rest from reference TRBV7-2 and TRBJ1-6): GAGVSQSPSNKVTEKGKDVELRCDPISGHTALYWYRQSLGQGLEFLIYFQGNSAPDKSGLPSDRFSAERTGGSVSTLTIQRTQQEDSAVYLCASSLVQGNNSPLHFGNGTRLTVT.

The chain joins TRBV7-9 to TRBJ1-1; 8 positions match TRBD1. The length of the CDR3 is 14 residues. The V gene end was trimmed by 5 bases and the J gene end by 3 bases; junction bases not matched to a gene: 5. In germline, CDR1 is SEHNR, CDR2 FQNEAQ (reference sequence). CDR3 region: CASSSRQGYTEAFF. The CDR3 nucleotides are TGTGCCAGCAGCAGCCGACAGGGGTACACTGAAGCTTTCTTT.

The gene calls are TRBV28 and TRBJ2-3; D ambiguous. CDR1 MDHEN and CDR2 SYDVKM come from the germline V gene. With 5 bases removed from V and 4 bases from J, the gap between germline ends came to 7 bases. CDR3 length equals 12 residues. The CDR3 nucleotides are TGTGCCAGCAGTCCGCAGGCAGATACGCAGTATTTT. As protein: CASSPQADTQYF.

The rearrangement joins TRBV6-5 to TRBJ1-1; no reliable D call. Trimming pared 2 bases from V and 0 bases from J, leaving 10 bases between. This CDR3 region has 15 residues. Germline loops: CDR1 MNHEY, CDR2 SVGAGI. In DNA, the CDR3 is TGTGCCAGCAGTTACCGGGAAGGATTGAACACTGAAGCTTTCTTT. It yields the protein CASSYREGLNTEAFF.

The chain combines TRBV5-1 with TRBJ1-1; 9 bases align to TRBD1. The germline gives CDR1 SGHRS, CDR2 YFSETQ. Unmatched junction bases numbered 10, after V lost 3 bases and J lost 4 bases. This CDR3 spans 16 amino acids. In DNA form, the CDR3 reads TGCGCCAGCAGCTGGCCCTCCGGGACAGGGCCCACTGAAGCTTTCTTT. Encoded protein: CASSWPSGTGPTEAFF.

This chain joins TRBV2 and TRBJ1-1; 9 bases map to TRBD1. Germline values: CDR1 SNHLY, CDR2 FYNNEI. The CDR3 is 14 residues long. J was trimmed by 1 base and V by 8 bases; bases with no gene match: 5. The CDR3 region has the DNA TGTGCCAGCTCCACACAGGGGGCGAACACTGAAGCTTTCTTT. Amino acid sequence: CASSTQGANTEAFF.

The chain couples TRBV5-1 to TRBJ2-1; TRBD2 is a possible D gene (5 bases). The CDR3 consists of 15 residues. Germline loops: CDR1 SGHRS, CDR2 YFSETQ. The V end was cut by 0 bases, the J end by 5 bases, with 12 bases between. CDR3 in amino acids: CASSLASDYNNEQFF. The CDR3 bases are TGCGCCAGCAGCTTGGCCTCCGACTACAACAATGAGCAGTTCTTC.

The V call is TRBV7-2, the J call TRBJ2-1; 8 bases are shared with TRBD2. V dropped 0 bases and J dropped 7; count of bases not matched to a gene: 2. The CDR3 length is 14 residues. Germline V gives CDR1 SGHTA, CDR2 FQGNSA. The CDR3 bases are TGTGCCAGCAGCTTAGCTAGCGGGGCGAATGAGCAGTTCTTC. It encodes CASSLASGANEQFF.

The chain combines TRBV3-1 (or the pseudogene TRBV3-2) with TRBJ2-7; 10 positions agree with TRBD2. The CDR3 has 15 amino acids. J gave up 6 bases and V 0 bases, and 5 bases lay outside the gene matches. In germline, CDR1 is LGHDT, CDR2 YNNKEL (reference sequence). Here the CDR3 reads CASSQEAAGGPEQYF. The CDR3 DNA sequence: TGTGCCAGCAGCCAAGAGGCAGCGGGGGGGCCCGAGCAGTACTTC.

The V gene is TRBV7-6, the J gene TRBJ2-7; maybe TRBD1 (5 bases). Trimming stripped 2 bases from V and 1 base from J, with 9 bases between. The germline gives CDR1 SGHVS, CDR2 FNYEAQ. CDR3 length: 14 residues. CDR3 sequence: CASSLTGESYEQYF. CDR3 nucleotides: TGTGCCAGCAGCTTAACAGGAGAGTCCTACGAGCAGTACTTC. Based on the CDR3 plus reference TRBV7-6 and TRBJ2-7, the full variable domain is GAGVSQSPRYKVTKRGQDVALRCDPISGHVSLYWYRQALGQGPEFLTYFNYEAQQDKSGLPNDRFSAERPEGSISTLTIQRTEQRDSAMYRCASSLTGESYEQYFGPGTRLTVT.

The J gene is TRBJ2-1, the V gene TRBV6-5; 7 nucleotides line up with TRBD2. CDR3 length: 15 residues. The junction had 9 bases not matched to a gene; V was cut back by 4 bases and J by 6 bases. Germline V gene sequence: CDR1 MNHEY, CDR2 SVGAGI. CDR3 sequence reads: CASSFLAGVPNEQFF. In DNA, the CDR3 is TGTGCCAGCAGTTTCCTGGCGGGGGTCCCCAATGAGCAGTTCTTC.

The genes are TRBV29-1 and TRBJ2-5; no reliable D call. The length of the CDR3 is 15 residues. Germline CDR1 SQVTM, CDR2 ANQGSEA. Between the trimmed V and J ends, which lost 4 bases and 4 bases, there was a span of 19 bases. CDR3 in amino acids: CSVVGGTALRETQYF. The CDR3, as DNA: TGCAGCGTTGTTGGTGGCACAGCCCTCCGAGAGACCCAGTACTTC.

A few counts support this clone. It is unclear where the CDR3 begins or ends on the DNA, so no DNA is shown, and the CDR3 is as TCRdb lists it. The CDR3 reads CASSKVGGGSPDGYTF. The V call is TRBV21-1, the J call TRBJ1-2; the table assigns TRBD1, which was not confirmed against the DNA. TRBV21-1 is described as a pseudogene. The CDR3 spans 16 residues, counting both ends.

The chain has TRBV5-1 and TRBJ2-1, with a weak D call TRBD2 (5 bases). This CDR3 has 15 amino acids. CDR1 and CDR2 (germline): SGHRS, YFSETQ. The V end was cut by 2 bases, the J end by 7 bases, with 16 bases between. CDR3 nucleotides: TGCGCCAGCAGCTTAAGGCTCCCCGGGGTGAATGAGCAGTTCTTC. Protein sequence: CASSLRLPGVNEQFF.

V usage is TRBV19 and J usage is TRBJ1-4; 8 bases line up with TRBD1. This CDR3 is 15 amino acids long. Per the germline V gene, CDR1 is LNHDA and CDR2 is SQIVND (reference sequence). V trimming: 3 bases; J trimming: 8 bases; junction bases outside the gene matches: 8. CDR3 amino acids: CASSIPPGGREKLFF. The CDR3 region has the DNA TGTGCCAGTAGTATCCCCCCAGGGGGCAGGGAAAAACTGTTTTTT.

This chain links TRBV29-1 with TRBJ2-3; the D gene is possibly TRBD1 (5 bases). The CDR3 has 12 residues. Germline loops: CDR1 SQVTM, CDR2 ANQGSEA. Trimming pared 0 bases from V and 7 bases from J, leaving 8 bases between. The CDR3 sequence is CSVEDPGNTQYF. The CDR3 nucleotides are TGCAGCGTTGAAGATCCAGGGAATACGCAGTATTTT.

The chain employs TRBV27 and TRBJ2-5; 8 nucleotides agree with TRBD2. Trimming took 4 bases from V and 3 from J; bases not matched to a gene: 1. This CDR3 has 13 amino acids. CDR1 MNHEY and CDR2 SMNVEV come from the germline V gene (reference sequence). CDR3 in amino acids: CASSWGLEETQYF. The CDR3 bases are TGTGCCAGCAGTTGGGGACTAGAAGAGACCCAGTACTTC.

CDR3 sequence: CAWSVLAGGPNEQFF. DNA of the CDR3: TGTGCCTGGAGTGTTCTGGCGGGGGGGCCCAATGAGCAGTTCTTC. This rearrangement joins TRBV30 to TRBJ2-1; TRBD2 aligns across 9 bases. The V gene end was trimmed by 0 bases and the J gene end by 6 bases; junction bases not matched to a gene: 6. The CDR3 spans 15 residues. The V gene's germline CDR1 is GTSNPN and CDR2 SVGIG (reference sequence). The whole variable domain, filled in from reference TRBV30 and TRBJ2-1, reads SQTIHQWPATLVQPVGSPLSLECTVEGTSNPNLYWYRQAAGRGLQLLFYSVGIGQISSEVPQNLSASRPQDRQFILSSKKLLLSDSGFYLCAWSVLAGGPNEQFFGPGTRLTVL.

The V and J genes are TRBV24-1 and TRBJ2-1; possible D gene TRBD2, 6 bases. V was clipped by 9 bases and J by 9 bases, with 17 bases between them. Germline V CDR1 and CDR2: KGHDR, SFDVKD. This CDR3 has 13 residues. CDR3 in amino acids: CATGYQGLSEQFF. In DNA form, the CDR3 reads TGTGCCACCGGCTATCAGGGACTGAGTGAGCAGTTCTTC.

The chain combines TRBV18 with TRBJ1-3, with 7 bases that match TRBD1. J lost 0 bases, V lost 8 bases, and 7 bases had no gene match. The CDR3 is 15 residues long. CDR1 and CDR2 (germline): KGHSH, LQKENI. The CDR3 spells CASGTATLSGNTIYF. DNA of the CDR3: TGTGCCAGCGGGACAGCTACCCTCTCTGGAAACACCATATATTTT.

The chain employs TRBV28 and TRBJ1-5; D not resolved. The CDR3 runs to 12 residues. V was pared by 7 bases and J by 13 bases, with 17 bases between. Germline CDR1 is MDHEN and CDR2 is SYDVKM. The CDR3: CASTPPRGSQHF. CDR3 bases: TGTGCCAGCACCCCCCCCCGGGGATCTCAGCATTTT.

The chain joins TRBV19 to TRBJ1-5; D uncertain. Germline assignment: CDR1 LNHDA and CDR2 SQIVND (reference sequence). This CDR3 is 13 amino acids long. The V end was cut by 1 base, the J end by 5 bases, with 6 bases between. CDR3 sequence: CASSIASYQPQHF. Written as DNA, the CDR3 is TGTGCCAGTAGTATAGCCAGTTATCAGCCCCAGCATTTT.

This clone was recorded only once. This chain joins TRBV11-2 and TRBJ2-2; TRBD1 might be the D (6 bases). V lost 5 bases to trimming and J lost 8 bases, with 18 bases between them. Looked up from germline, CDR1 is SGHAT and CDR2 is FQNNGV. CDR3 size: 15 residues. CDR3 coding DNA: TGTGCCAGCAGCCCCTGGCAGGGGTCCGGTGGGGAGCTGTTTTTT. Amino acid sequence: CASSPWQGSGGELFF.

The chain combines TRBV6-5 with TRBJ2-1, with D possibly matching TRBD1 (6 bases). Germline V gene lookup returns CDR1 MNHEY and CDR2 SVGAGI. Trimming left V 9 bases short and J 0 bases short, with 12 bases between. The CDR3 consists of 14 residues. The CDR3 is CASSGANSYNEQFF. As DNA, the CDR3 is TGTGCCAGTTCAGGGGCTAACTCCTACAATGAGCAGTTCTTC.

V is TRBV2 and J is TRBJ1-2, with a tentative D call TRBD1 (5 bases). Per germline, CDR1 SNHLY and CDR2 FYNNEI. This CDR3 comprises 12 residues. Trimming removed 2 bases at V and 4 bases at J, with 5 bases between. The CDR3 DNA reads TGTGCCAGCAGTGAAAGGGGCTATGGCTACACCTTC. Amino acids: CASSERGYGYTF.

The chain has TRBV29-1 and TRBJ1-3, with TRBD1 as a possible D gene (6 bases). V lost 3 bases to trimming and J lost 4 bases, with 10 bases between them. The CDR3 loop spans 13 amino acids. CDR1 SQVTM and CDR2 ANQGSEA come from the germline V gene. Here the CDR3 DNA reads TGCAGCGTTGATAGCACAGGGGGAAACACCATATATTTT. It specifies CSVDSTGGNTIYF.

The chain carries TRBV6-6 and TRBJ1-2; D possibly corresponds to TRBD1 (5 bases). The germline CDR1 and CDR2 sequences are MNHNY and SVGAGI (reference sequence). Trimming left V 1 base short and J 6 bases short, with 12 bases between. The CDR3 runs 14 residues. The CDR3 coding sequence is TGTGCCAGCAGTTACTTGGGGCCCTTAGATGGCTACACCTTC. This translates into CASSYLGPLDGYTF.

This chain uses TRBV5-6 with TRBJ2-5, with a possible D match to TRBD2 (6 bases). Per germline, CDR1 SGHDT and CDR2 YYEEEE. The CDR3 runs 15 residues. Trimming shortened V by 4 bases and J by 5 bases, and 18 bases separated the two germline ends. The CDR3 DNA reads TGTGCCAGCAGCCCGCTCGGGAGAGGGATGGAGACCCAGTACTTC. This gives the protein CASSPLGRGMETQYF. Drawing the rest from reference TRBV5-6 and TRBJ2-5, the complete variable domain is DAGVTQSPTHLIKTRGQQVTLRCSPKSGHDTVSWYQQALGQGPQFIFQYYEEEERQRGNFPDRFSGHQFPNYSSELNVNALLLGDSALYLCASSPLGRGMETQYFGPGTRLLVL.